A single sample gave rise to the 17 T cell receptor beta chains below, sequenced in a study of cytomegalovirus exposure and HLA in healthy donors. Use of 60 Vbeta and 13 Jbeta primers characterized the PCR. Produced via immunoSEQ multiplex PCR; TCRdb's table is partial and in-frame only. Seen here are more than 15,000 clones, approximately 84% observed once, and the top ten hold around 21%. Sequencing was carried out using PBMCs. These receptors all stem from a human donor in good health.

This clone was observed a single time. V usage is TRBV5-1 and J usage is TRBJ1-3; D uncertain. This CDR3 region has 15 residues. From germline, CDR1 is SGHRS and CDR2 YFSETQ. Trimming stripped 5 bases from V and 0 bases from J, with 12 bases between. The CDR3 coding sequence is TGCGCCAGCAGACCCCCGGGAGGCTCTGGAAACACCATATATTTT. Its protein product is CASRPPGGSGNTIYF.

The chain is built from TRBV6-5 and TRBJ2-7; the D gene is possibly TRBD1 (6 bases). The CDR3 loop spans 14 amino acids. V was clipped by 7 bases and J by 6 bases, with 19 bases between them. CDR1 is MNHEY and CDR2 is SVGAGI in the germline V gene. Written as DNA, the CDR3 is TGTGCCAGCAATAACAGGCTAAGCAGGGGCGAGCAGTACTTC. Translation: CASNNRLSRGEQYF.

The CDR3 DNA reads TGTGCCAGCAGCTTAGGAGGAGGGGACGGCACAGATACGCAGTATTTT. It specifies CASSLGGGDGTDTQYF. This sequence joins TRBV7-3 and TRBJ2-3, with D perhaps TRBD2 (6 bases). V lost 2 bases to trimming and J lost 1 base, with 13 bases between them. The CDR3 spans 16 residues. Germline V gene data show CDR1 as SGHTA and CDR2 as FQGTGA.

The J gene is TRBJ1-1, the V gene TRBV13; D is possibly TRBD1 (5 bases). The CDR3 extends over 14 amino acids. Deletions cut 1 base from V and 11 bases from J, with 17 bases between. Germline loops: CDR1 PRHDT, CDR2 FYEKMQ (reference sequence). Written as DNA, the CDR3 is TGTGCCAGCAGCTTAGAAGGGGCCACCCTGAAGGCTTTCTTT. Translated, it gives CASSLEGATLKAFF.

This clone showed up just a few times. The genes are TRBV6-6 and TRBJ2-7; 10 nucleotides agree with TRBD1. The germline V gene encodes CDR1 MNHNY and CDR2 SVGAGI (reference sequence). V gave up 6 bases and J gave up 0 bases; unmatched junction bases: 2. The length of the CDR3 is 14 residues. CDR3 sequence: CASRGQGNSYEQYF. CDR3 sequence (DNA): TGTGCCAGCAGGGGACAGGGGAACTCCTACGAGCAGTACTTC.

This chain uses TRBV5-4 with TRBJ1-5; no clear D. Trimming removed 5 bases from V and 5 bases from J, with 11 bases in between. Per the germline V gene, CDR1 is SGHNT and CDR2 is YYREEE (reference sequence). The CDR3 is 13 amino acids. The CDR3 nucleotides are TGTGCCAGCAGTAACCTCGGGGATCAGCCCCAGCATTTT. Translating gives CASSNLGDQPQHF.

This clone has only a few counts. The V gene is TRBV27, the J gene TRBJ2-7, with TRBD2 matching over 9 bases. There are 15 residues in the CDR3. Germline loops: CDR1 MNHEY, CDR2 SMNVEV (reference sequence). V was clipped by 8 bases and J by 6 bases; unmatched bases: 14. CDR3 DNA: TGTGCCAGCTCCTCAGCCGGCGGGGGGGCCCTCGAGCAGTACTTC. The encoded protein is CASSSAGGGALEQYF.

The chain joins TRBV27 to TRBJ2-5, with TRBD2 identical over 7 bases. V shed 4 bases and J 4 bases; nucleotides not matched to a gene: 6. The CDR3 is 14 residues long. The germline CDR1 and CDR2 sequences are MNHEY and SMNVEV (reference sequence). The CDR3 sequence: CASSWGGAGETQYF. The CDR3 bases are TGTGCCAGCAGTTGGGGGGGAGCGGGAGAGACCCAGTACTTC.

This sequence joins TRBV2 and TRBJ1-2; D not certain. Germline CDR1 reads SNHLY; CDR2 reads FYNNEI. The V end was cut by 4 bases, the J end by 2 bases, with 8 bases between. This CDR3 region has 13 residues. CDR3 in amino acids: CASSAGGNYGYTF. The CDR3 DNA follows: TGTGCCAGCAGTGCTGGCGGGAACTATGGCTACACCTTC.

The V call is TRBV19, the J call TRBJ1-1, with D possibly being TRBD1 (6 bases). The CDR3 is 14 amino acids. CDR1 and CDR2 (germline): LNHDA, SQIVND (reference sequence). Deletions cut 8 bases from V and 7 bases from J, with 20 bases between. CDR3 protein: CASGNYAGALEAFF. CDR3 nucleotide sequence: TGTGCCAGTGGGAATTACGCAGGGGCCCTTGAAGCTTTCTTT.

The chain is built from TRBV7-6 and TRBJ2-7, with 9 bases fitting TRBD1. Germline V CDR1 and CDR2: SGHVS, FNYEAQ. Unmatched junction bases numbered 7, after V lost 5 bases and J lost 5 bases. CDR3 size: 14 residues. The CDR3 DNA reads as TGTGCCAGCAGCGCGGGACAGGGTTCAGACGAGCAGTACTTC. Protein sequence: CASSAGQGSDEQYF.

The V gene is TRBV13, the J gene TRBJ1-1; 10 bases fit TRBD1. Trimming took 7 bases from V and 4 from J; bases not matched to a gene: 3. CDR3 length equals 13 residues. Per germline, CDR1 PRHDT and CDR2 FYEKMQ (reference sequence). CDR3 bases: TGTGCCAGCAACGGACAGGGGGGCACTGAAGCTTTCTTT. It encodes CASNGQGGTEAFF.

This chain links TRBV19 with TRBJ2-1; D might be TRBD1 (6 bases). CDR1 and CDR2 from the germline V gene are LNHDA and SQIVND (reference sequence). CDR3 size: 16 residues. The germline V and J ends were trimmed by 8 bases and 7 bases, with 24 bases remaining between them. CDR3 nucleotides: TGTGCCAGTTCTCCCCCAGGCCTCATTGGGACAAATGAGCAGTTCTTC. Protein sequence: CASSPPGLIGTNEQFF.

The chain joins TRBV6-1 to TRBJ1-2; TRBD1 might be the D (6 bases). This CDR3 region has 13 residues. The V gene lost 6 bases and the J gene lost 2 bases, with 10 bases spanning the gap. CDR1 MNHNS and CDR2 SASEGT come from the germline V gene. The chain's CDR3 is CASRVQGNYGYTF. CDR3 in DNA: TGTGCCAGCAGGGTACAGGGAAACTATGGCTACACCTTC.

The chain joins TRBV7-2 to TRBJ1-2; possibly TRBD1 for D (6 bases). Looked up from germline, CDR1 is SGHTA and CDR2 is FQGNSA. The CDR3 covers 14 residues. V lost 2 bases and J lost 6, with 13 bases in between. CDR3 loop: CASSLLDRGNGYTF. The CDR3 DNA is TGTGCCAGCAGCTTACTTGATAGGGGGAATGGCTACACCTTC.

This sequence joins TRBV7-8 and TRBJ2-1; a weak D match, TRBD2 (6 bases). The CDR3 consists of 16 residues. Germline lookup yields CDR1 SGHVS and CDR2 FQNEAQ. Trimming stripped 0 bases from V and 2 bases from J, with 11 bases between. DNA for the CDR3: TGTGCCAGCAGCTTAGCAACGGAGGGGCCCTACAATGAGCAGTTCTTC. This encodes CASSLATEGPYNEQFF. Using reference TRBV7-8 and TRBJ2-1 for the parts outside the CDR3, the full variable domain is GAGVSQSPRYKVAKRGQDVALRCDPISGHVSLFWYQQALGQGPEFLTYFQNEAQLDKSGLPSDRFFAERPEGSVSTLKIQRTQQEDSAVYLCASSLATEGPYNEQFFGPGTRLTVL.

The chain has TRBV13 and TRBJ2-2, with D tentatively TRBD2 (6 bases). V shed 3 bases and J shed 4 bases, with 15 bases lying between them. The CDR3 consists of 16 residues. CDR1 is PRHDT and CDR2 is FYEKMQ in the germline V gene (reference sequence). In DNA form, the CDR3 reads TGTGCCAGCAGCTTTGGGGACTTGGGGGGCACCGGGGAGCTGTTTTTT. Translated: CASSFGDLGGTGELFF.